The TCR beta chain described here comes from a study of regulatory T cells in long-lasting Graves disease. This clonotype occurred a few times. CDR3-region Arm-PCR and iRepertoire HTBI primers produced the TCR beta libraries. MiXCR, applied by TCRdb to the multiplex PCR reads, yields one record per CDR3 protein. This sample yields approximately 480,000 distinct CDR3 sequences, of which under 20% are seen a single time; 12% belongs to the top ten. Documented time point: newly diagnosed GD, antithyroid drugs for less than 3 months. From RNA extracted from PBMCs, the TCR library was made. The same data also contributed to another study, on T cells in Graves' hyperthyroidism and ophthalmopathy.

Sequencing was performed on peripheral blood mononuclear cells (PBMCs), taken at new diagnosis, from a patient treated with antithyroid drugs. The receptor's source is a man between 40 and 49 years old with Graves disease.

CDR3 DNA: TGTGCCAGCAGCTTCGGGACCCTATATAGCAATCAGCCCCAGCATTTT. It specifies CASSFGTLYSNQPQHF. V and J are TRBV7-8 and TRBJ1-5; D is perhaps TRBD1 (5 bases). CDR1 is SGHVS and CDR2 is FQNEAQ in the germline V gene. The CDR3 consists of 16 residues. Trimming left V 3 bases short and J 0 bases short, with 12 bases between.